This TCR beta chain was sequenced during a study of OX40 agonist ivuxolimab in advanced cancers. A note on the overall study: Ivuxolimab was an agonistic, fully human IgG2 monoclonal antibody directed against OX40 (CD134), a costimulatory receptor. Intravenous ivuxolimab was administered to patients every 2 weeks at six dose levels: 0.01, 0.1, 0.3, 1.5, 3 and 10 mg/kg. Of the approximately 50 dose-escalation patients, hepatocellular carcinoma was present in some 19, melanoma in approximately 15, renal cell carcinoma in 9 and head and neck cancer in 9. A male proportion of around 83% and a mean age of about 60 years, ranging from about 23 to 90, were recorded for the dose-escalation cohort. Patients were allowed to have had prior anti-PD-1, anti-PD-L1 or anti-CTLA-4 therapy, and more than 30% of the dose-escalation patients had previously received checkpoint inhibitors. Partial responses were achieved by three dose-escalation patients, of whom one had hepatocellular carcinoma and two had cutaneous melanoma. The point of sequencing TCRbeta in the periphery was to test whether ivuxolimab changed TCR sequence diversity and drove clonal T-cell expansion. The paper covers the monotherapy dose-escalation part of the phase I ivuxolimab trial, which included N of about 50 patients. General conclusions and limits of the study: Antigen specificity was not determined for the clonally expanded peripheral T cells. After ivuxolimab, more expanded clones were found on average in CD8+ T cells than in CD4+ T cells. Low levels of normalized T-cell clonal expansion were also seen in some nonresponding patients. Clonal expansion of both CD4+ and CD8+ blood T cells was observed from baseline to week 6 at doses 0.1 to 3.0 mg/kg. Partial responders in the 0.1-3.0 mg/kg groups had among the lowest normalized peripheral clonal expansion, especially among CD8+ T cells.

Spanning cysteine to phenylalanine, the CDR3 consists of 14 amino acids. The CDR3 DNA has 42 bases and is translated from base 1. V is shortened by 1 base, J by 3 bases, and the region joining them spans 7 bases. CDR1 and CDR2 were assigned from the germline V gene as SGHTA and FQGNSA. Patients with autoimmune disease history or receiving systemic immunosuppression were excluded from the trial. Peripheral blood for TCR sequencing was collected from all dose cohorts at baseline, on cycle 4 day 1, and on cycle 7 day 1. Samples came from an open-label, multicenter, first-in-human phase I dose-escalation trial of ivuxolimab. Adults with locally advanced or metastatic melanoma, renal cell carcinoma, hepatocellular carcinoma or head and neck squamous cell carcinoma were enrolled in the trial. Before TCR sequencing, CD4+ T cells and CD8+ T cells were sorted from peripheral blood as separate populations.

Concerning this clone itself: Which antigen it targets is not known. No quality values exist for individual bases; no much larger clone is one base distant.

Genomic DNA was extracted from sorted cells for sequencing of the TCRbeta CDR3 region. The immunoSEQ Assay was used for sequencing of TCRbeta CDR3 regions. TCRdb carries this immuneACCESS record with in-frame sequences only. Its versions omit some clonotypes, under half of them owing to an unresolved V gene in the studies checked, with the rest unexplained. The sample table holds roughly 80,000 clones, of which approximately 85% were seen once. 0.55% to 0.7% of the sample belongs to the ten largest clones. The origin of this receptor is an adult with an advanced solid tumor such as melanoma, head and neck, liver or kidney cancer. This sequence uses TRBV7-2 and TRBJ1-5; a confident D gene designation cannot be given. Here the sequenced sample was CD4+ or CD8+ T cells sorted from blood, taken in a trial of the OX40 agonist ivuxolimab. The DNA sequence reads TGTGCCAGCAGCTTAGACTGGATCAATCAGCCCCAGCATTTT. Translated, this is CASSLDWINQPQHF.